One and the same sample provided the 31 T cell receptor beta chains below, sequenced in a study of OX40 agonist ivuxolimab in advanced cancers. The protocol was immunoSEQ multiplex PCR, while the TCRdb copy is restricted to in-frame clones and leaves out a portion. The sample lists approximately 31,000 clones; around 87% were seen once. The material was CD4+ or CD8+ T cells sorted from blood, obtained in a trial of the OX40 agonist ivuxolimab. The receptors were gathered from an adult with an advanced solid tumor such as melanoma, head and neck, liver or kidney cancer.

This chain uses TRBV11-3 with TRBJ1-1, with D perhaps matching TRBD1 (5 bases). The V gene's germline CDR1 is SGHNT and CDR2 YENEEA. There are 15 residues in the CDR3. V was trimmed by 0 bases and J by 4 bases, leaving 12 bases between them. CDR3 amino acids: CASSLEGTMSTEAFF. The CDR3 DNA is TGTGCCAGCAGCTTAGAGGGGACCATGAGCACTGAAGCTTTCTTT.

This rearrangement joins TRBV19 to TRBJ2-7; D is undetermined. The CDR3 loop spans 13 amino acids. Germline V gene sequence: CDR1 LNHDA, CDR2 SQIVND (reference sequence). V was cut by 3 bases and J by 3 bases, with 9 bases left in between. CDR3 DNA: TGTGCCAGTAGTATCGGGCCTCACTACGAGCAGTACTTC. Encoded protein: CASSIGPHYEQYF. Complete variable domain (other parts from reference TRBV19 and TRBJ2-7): DGGITQSPKYLFRKEGQNVTLSCEQNLNHDAMYWYRQDPGQGLRLIYYSQIVNDFQKGDIAEGYSVSREKKESFPLTVTSAQKNPTAFYLCASSIGPHYEQYFGPGTRLTVT.

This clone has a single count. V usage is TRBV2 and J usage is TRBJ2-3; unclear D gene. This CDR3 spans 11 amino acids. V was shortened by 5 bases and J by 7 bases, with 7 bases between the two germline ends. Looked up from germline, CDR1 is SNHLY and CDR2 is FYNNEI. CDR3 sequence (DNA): TGTGCCAGCAGTACCCCCTATACGCAGTATTTT. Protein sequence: CASSTPYTQYF.

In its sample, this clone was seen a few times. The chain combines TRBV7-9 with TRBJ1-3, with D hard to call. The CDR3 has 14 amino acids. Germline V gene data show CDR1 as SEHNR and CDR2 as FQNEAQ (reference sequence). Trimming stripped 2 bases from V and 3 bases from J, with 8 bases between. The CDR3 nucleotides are TGTGCCAGCAGCTTAAGTAGTTTTGGAAACACCATATATTTT. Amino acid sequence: CASSLSSFGNTIYF.

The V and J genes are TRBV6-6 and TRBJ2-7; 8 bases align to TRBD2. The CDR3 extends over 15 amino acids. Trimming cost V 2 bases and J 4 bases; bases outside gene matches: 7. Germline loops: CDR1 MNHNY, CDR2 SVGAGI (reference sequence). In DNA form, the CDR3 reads TGTGCCAGCAGTTACCGGGGGGGGAGAGGGTACGAGCAGTACTTC. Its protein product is CASSYRGGRGYEQYF.

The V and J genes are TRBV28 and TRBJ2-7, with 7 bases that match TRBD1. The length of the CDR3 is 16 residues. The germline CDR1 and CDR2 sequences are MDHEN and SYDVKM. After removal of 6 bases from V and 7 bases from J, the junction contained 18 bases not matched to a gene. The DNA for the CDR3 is TGTGCCAGCAGGTTCGCCCCGCACAGGGGATCGTGGGAGCAGTACTTC. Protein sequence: CASRFAPHRGSWEQYF.

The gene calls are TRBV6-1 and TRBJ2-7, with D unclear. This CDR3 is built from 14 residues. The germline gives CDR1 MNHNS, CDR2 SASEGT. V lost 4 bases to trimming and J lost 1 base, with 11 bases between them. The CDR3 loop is CASSGRGRSYEQYF. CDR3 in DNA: TGTGCCAGCAGTGGAAGAGGCAGATCCTACGAGCAGTACTTC.

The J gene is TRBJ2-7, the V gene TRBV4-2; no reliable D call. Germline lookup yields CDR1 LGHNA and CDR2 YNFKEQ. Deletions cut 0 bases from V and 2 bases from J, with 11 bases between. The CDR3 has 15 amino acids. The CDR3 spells CASSQDLIGAYEQYF. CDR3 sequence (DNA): TGTGCCAGCAGCCAAGATCTTATTGGGGCCTACGAGCAGTACTTC.

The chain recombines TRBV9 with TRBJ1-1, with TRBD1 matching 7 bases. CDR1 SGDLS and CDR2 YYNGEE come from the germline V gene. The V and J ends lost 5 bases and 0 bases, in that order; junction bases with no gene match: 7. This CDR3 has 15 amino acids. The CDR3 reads CASSRTGGMNTEAFF. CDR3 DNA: TGTGCCAGCAGTAGGACAGGAGGGATGAACACTGAAGCTTTCTTT.

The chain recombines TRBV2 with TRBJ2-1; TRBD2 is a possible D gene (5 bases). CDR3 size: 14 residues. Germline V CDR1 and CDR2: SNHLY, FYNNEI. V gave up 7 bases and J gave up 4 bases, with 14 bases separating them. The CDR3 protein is CASNGLSNYNEQFF. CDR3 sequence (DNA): TGTGCCAGCAACGGACTTTCGAATTACAATGAGCAGTTCTTC.

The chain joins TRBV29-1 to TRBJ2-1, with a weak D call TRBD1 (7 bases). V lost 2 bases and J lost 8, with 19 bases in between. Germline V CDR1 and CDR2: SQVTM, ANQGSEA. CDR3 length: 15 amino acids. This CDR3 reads CSVEPPGQTGDEQFF. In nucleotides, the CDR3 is TGCAGCGTTGAACCCCCGGGACAGACGGGAGATGAGCAGTTCTTC.

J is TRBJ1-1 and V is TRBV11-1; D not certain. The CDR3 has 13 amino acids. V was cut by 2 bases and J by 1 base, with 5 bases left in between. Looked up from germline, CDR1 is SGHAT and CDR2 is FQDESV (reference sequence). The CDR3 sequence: CASSLLQNTEAFF. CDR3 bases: TGTGCCAGCAGCTTACTCCAGAACACTGAAGCTTTCTTT.

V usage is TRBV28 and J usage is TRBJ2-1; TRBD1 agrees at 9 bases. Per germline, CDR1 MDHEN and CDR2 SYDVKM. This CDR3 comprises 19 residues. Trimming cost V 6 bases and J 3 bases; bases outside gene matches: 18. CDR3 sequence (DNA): TGTGCCAGCAGCTCATCTACAGGGGGCGTCGGTAGGGGCTACAATGAGCAGTTCTTC. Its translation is CASSSSTGGVGRGYNEQFF.

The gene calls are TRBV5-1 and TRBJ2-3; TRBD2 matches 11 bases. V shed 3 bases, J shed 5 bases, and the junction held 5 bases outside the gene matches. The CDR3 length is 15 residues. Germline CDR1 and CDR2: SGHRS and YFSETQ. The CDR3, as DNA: TGCGCCAGCAGCTCTTTAGCGGGAGGGGAAGATACGCAGTATTTT. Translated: CASSSLAGGEDTQYF.

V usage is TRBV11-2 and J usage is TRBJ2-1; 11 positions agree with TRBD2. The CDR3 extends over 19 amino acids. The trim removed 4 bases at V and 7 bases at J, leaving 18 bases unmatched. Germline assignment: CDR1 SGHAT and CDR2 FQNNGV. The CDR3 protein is CASSSRAGTSGGGPNEQFF. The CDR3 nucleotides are TGTGCCAGCAGCTCTAGGGCCGGGACTAGCGGTGGGGGGCCTAATGAGCAGTTCTTC.

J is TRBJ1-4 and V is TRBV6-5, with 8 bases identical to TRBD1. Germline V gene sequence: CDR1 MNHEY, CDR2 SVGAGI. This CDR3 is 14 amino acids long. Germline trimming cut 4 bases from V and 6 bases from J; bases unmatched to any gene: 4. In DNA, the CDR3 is TGTGCCAGCAGTTCTACAGGGGGGGATGAAAAACTGTTTTTT. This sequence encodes CASSSTGGDEKLFF.

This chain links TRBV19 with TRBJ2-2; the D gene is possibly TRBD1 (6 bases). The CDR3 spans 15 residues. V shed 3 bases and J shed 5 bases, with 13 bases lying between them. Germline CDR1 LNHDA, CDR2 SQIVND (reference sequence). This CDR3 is CASSMVGAHTGELFF. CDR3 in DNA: TGTGCCAGTAGTATGGTGGGGGCTCATACCGGGGAGCTGTTTTTT.

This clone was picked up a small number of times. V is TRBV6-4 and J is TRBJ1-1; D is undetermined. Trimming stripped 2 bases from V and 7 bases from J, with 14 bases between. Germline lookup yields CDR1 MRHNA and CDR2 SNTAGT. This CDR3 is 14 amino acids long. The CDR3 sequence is CASSDTGRDDEAFF. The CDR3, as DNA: TGTGCCAGCAGTGACACGGGTCGCGATGATGAAGCTTTCTTT.

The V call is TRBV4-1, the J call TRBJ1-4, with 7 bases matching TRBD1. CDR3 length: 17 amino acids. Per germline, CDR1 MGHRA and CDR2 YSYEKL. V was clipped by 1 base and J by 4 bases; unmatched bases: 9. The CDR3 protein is CASSQGETGFGNEKLFF. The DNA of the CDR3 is TGCGCCAGCAGCCAAGGAGAGACAGGGTTCGGTAATGAAAAACTGTTTTTT.

The CDR3 bases are TGTGCCAGCAGCTCTCGGACTAGCGGGAGTCCGACGGGGCAAACAGATACGCAGTATTTT. Amino acids: CASSSRTSGSPTGQTDTQYF. The gene calls are TRBV11-3 and TRBJ2-3, with 13 positions matching TRBD2. This CDR3 has 20 amino acids. The germline CDR1 and CDR2 sequences are SGHNT and YENEEA. The J segment lost 3 bases and the V segment lost 4 bases, leaving 16 bases of the junction unmatched. The complete variable domain, with remaining parts taken from reference TRBV11-3 and TRBJ2-3, reads EAGVVQSPRYKIIEKKQPVAFWCNPISGHNTLYWYLQNLGQGPELLIRYENEEAVDDSQLPKDRFSAERLKGVDSTLKIQPAELGDSAVYLCASSSRTSGSPTGQTDTQYFGPGTRLTVL.

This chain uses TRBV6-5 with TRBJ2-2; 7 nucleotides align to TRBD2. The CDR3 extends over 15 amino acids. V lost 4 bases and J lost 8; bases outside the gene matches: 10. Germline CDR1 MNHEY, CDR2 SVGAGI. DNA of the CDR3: TGTGCCAGCAGTTCCCCCACTGCGGGAGCTGGGGAGCTGTTTTTT. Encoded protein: CASSSPTAGAGELFF.

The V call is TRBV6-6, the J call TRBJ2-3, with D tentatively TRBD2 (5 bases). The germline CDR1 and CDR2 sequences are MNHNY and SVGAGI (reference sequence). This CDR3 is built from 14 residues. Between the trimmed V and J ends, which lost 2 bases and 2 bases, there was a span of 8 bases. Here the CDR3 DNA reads TGTGCCAGCAGTTACGAGGGCACCACAGATACGCAGTATTTT. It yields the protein CASSYEGTTDTQYF.

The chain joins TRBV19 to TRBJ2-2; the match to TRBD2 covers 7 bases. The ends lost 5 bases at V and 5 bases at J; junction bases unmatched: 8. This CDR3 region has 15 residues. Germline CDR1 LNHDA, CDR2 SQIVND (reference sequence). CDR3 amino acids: CASSPGTGGTGELFF. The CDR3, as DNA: TGTGCCAGTAGTCCCGGGACGGGGGGAACCGGGGAGCTGTTTTTT.

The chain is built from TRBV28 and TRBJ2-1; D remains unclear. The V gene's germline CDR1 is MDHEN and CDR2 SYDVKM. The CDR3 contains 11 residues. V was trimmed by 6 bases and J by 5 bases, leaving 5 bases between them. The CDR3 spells CASSYNNEQFF. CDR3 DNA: TGTGCCAGCAGCTACAACAATGAGCAGTTCTTC.

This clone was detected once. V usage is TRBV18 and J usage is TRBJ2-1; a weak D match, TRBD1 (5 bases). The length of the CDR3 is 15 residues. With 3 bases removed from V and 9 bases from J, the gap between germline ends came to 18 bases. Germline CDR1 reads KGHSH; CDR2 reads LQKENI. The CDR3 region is CASSPQGSRVSEQFF. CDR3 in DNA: TGTGCCAGCTCACCTCAGGGCTCACGGGTGAGTGAGCAGTTCTTC.

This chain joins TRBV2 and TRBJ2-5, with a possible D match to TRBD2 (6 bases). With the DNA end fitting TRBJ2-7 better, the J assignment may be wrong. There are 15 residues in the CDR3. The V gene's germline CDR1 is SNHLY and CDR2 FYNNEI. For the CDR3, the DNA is TGTGCCAGCAGTGAAGCGGGGACTTCTACCTACGAGCAGTACTTC. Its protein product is CASSEAGTSTYEQYF.

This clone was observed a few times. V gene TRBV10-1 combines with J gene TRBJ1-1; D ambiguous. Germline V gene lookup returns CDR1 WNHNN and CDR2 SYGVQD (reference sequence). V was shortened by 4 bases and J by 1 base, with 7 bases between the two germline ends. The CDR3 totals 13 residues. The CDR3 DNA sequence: TGCGCCAGCAGTGGCGACGGGAACACTGAAGCTTTCTTT. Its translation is CASSGDGNTEAFF.

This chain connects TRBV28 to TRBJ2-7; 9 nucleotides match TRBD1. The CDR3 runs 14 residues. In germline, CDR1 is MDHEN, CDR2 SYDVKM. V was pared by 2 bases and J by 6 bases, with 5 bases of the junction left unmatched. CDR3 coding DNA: TGTGCCAGCAGTTTAGGGACAGGGAAACGCGAGCAGTACTTC. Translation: CASSLGTGKREQYF.

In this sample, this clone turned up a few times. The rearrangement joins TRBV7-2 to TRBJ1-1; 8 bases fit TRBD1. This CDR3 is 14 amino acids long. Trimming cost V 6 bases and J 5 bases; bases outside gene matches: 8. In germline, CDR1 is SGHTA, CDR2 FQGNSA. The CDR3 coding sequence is TGTGCCAGCAGACCCCGCAGGGGGCAGACTGAAGCTTTCTTT. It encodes CASRPRRGQTEAFF.

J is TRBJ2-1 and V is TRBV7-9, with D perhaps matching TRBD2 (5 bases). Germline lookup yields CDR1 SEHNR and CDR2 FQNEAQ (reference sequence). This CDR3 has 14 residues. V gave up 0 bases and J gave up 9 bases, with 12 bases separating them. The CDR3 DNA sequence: TGTGCCAGCAGCTTAGCGCGGCTAGCCGGTGAGCAGTTCTTC. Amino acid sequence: CASSLARLAGEQFF.

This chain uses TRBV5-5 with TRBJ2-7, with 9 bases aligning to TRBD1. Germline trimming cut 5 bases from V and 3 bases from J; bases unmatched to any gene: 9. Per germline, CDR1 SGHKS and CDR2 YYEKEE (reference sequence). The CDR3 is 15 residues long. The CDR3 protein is CASSFPGQGYYEQYF. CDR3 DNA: TGTGCCAGCAGTTTTCCGGGACAGGGATACTACGAGCAGTACTTC.